This T cell receptor beta chain was observed in a study of blood T cells in healthy people across ages. Every sample yielded at least 6 million isolated PBMCs. As to this clonotype: A read error may account for a junction end that differs from germline.

Together with a sample-barcoded 5' primer, a J-beta primer mix was included in a second PCR lasting roughly 6 to 12 cycles. Each cDNA molecule was tagged by a template-switch adaptor with 12 random nucleotides. Each CDR3 protein is one row after TCRdb ran MiXCR on the 5' RACE reads. The table has some 1,500,000 distinct CDR3 sequences, approximately 43% seen once. CDR1 and CDR2 (germline): SGHDT, YYEEEE. The CDR3 runs 14 residues. The specimen sequenced was blood. The sequence was obtained from a woman in her late teens or twenties in good health. The rearrangement joins TRBV5-6 to TRBJ1-5; perhaps TRBD1 as D (5 bases). The CDR3: CAGSGGSGNQPQHF. DNA of the CDR3: TGTGCCGGCAGTGGGGGTAGTGGCAATCAGCCCCAGCATTTT.